The TCR beta chain described here comes from a study of Graves' ophthalmopathy and Graves' hyperthyroidism. General observations from the study: Blood samples also showed most expanded thyroid clonotypes exceeding 0.001 frequency. Ophthalmopathy cases were distinguished from stable hyperthyroidism by a 13-signature model, reaching about 85% sensitivity and around 81% specificity. At approximately 70% sensitivity and over 72% specificity, the model predicted progression of the ophthalmopathy.

CDR3 length: 12 residues. Trimming stripped 2 bases from V and 3 bases from J, with 2 bases between. Germline CDR1 reads MNHNS; CDR2 reads SASEGT. Ten or more counts support this clonotype. Antigen unknown. Someone took the PBMCs out of 10 ml of fresh peripheral blood. RNA transcripts were the template, and TCR beta CDR3 regions were amplified from them. The first-round RT-PCR employed HTBI primers together with the Qiagen OneStep RT-PCR kit. A multiplex PCR was then performed as the second round. MiXCR, applied by TCRdb to the multiplex PCR reads, yields one record per CDR3 protein. This sample has hundreds of thousands of distinct CDR3 sequences, with approximately 22% found just once.

The material sequenced was peripheral blood. This receptor was taken from a woman younger than 35 with stable Graves' hyperthyroidism. Some clones in this sample may be carry-over from other donors' samples. J is TRBJ1-5 and V is TRBV6-1; D remains unclear. Here the CDR3 reads CASSEYNQPQHF. The DNA for the CDR3 is TGTGCCAGCAGTGAATACAATCAGCCCCAGCATTTT.